Below, 16 T cell receptor beta chains from the same sample are listed, as sequenced in a study of blood T cells in healthy people across ages. The second PCR ran roughly 6 to 11 cycles with a sample-barcoded 5' primer and J-beta primers. MiXCR was run by TCRdb on the 5' RACE reads, yielding one entry per CDR3 protein. The data hold approximately 780,000 distinct CDR3 sequences, with roughly 25% observed a single time. These same data were also listed under a study on T cells of mothers and their children.

The sample comprised blood. These receptors originate from a boy younger than 18 in good health.

This clonotype was detected a few times. This sequence joins TRBV28 and TRBJ2-7, with D perhaps given as TRBD1 or TRBD2 (5 bases each). V was trimmed by 7 bases and J by 7 bases, leaving 20 bases between them. There are 14 residues in the CDR3. Germline lookup yields CDR1 MDHEN and CDR2 SYDVKM. The CDR3, as DNA: TGTGCCAGCAACCCGGGACGGAAAGAATGGGAGCAGTACTTC. It is translated as CASNPGRKEWEQYF. The entire variable domain, with the rest obtained from reference TRBV28 and TRBJ2-7, is as follows: DVKVTQSSRYLVKRTGEKVFLECVQDMDHENMFWYRQDPGLGLRLIYFSYDVKMKEKGDIPEGYSVSREKKERFSLILESASTNQTSMYLCASNPGRKEWEQYFGPGTRLTVT.

This chain links TRBV3-1 with TRBJ1-4; D unclear. V gave up 0 bases and J gave up 5 bases, with 10 bases separating them. The germline V gene has CDR1 LGHDT and CDR2 YNNKEL (reference sequence). The CDR3 covers 15 residues. Here the CDR3 reads CASSQEELRNEKLFF. CDR3 DNA: TGTGCCAGCAGCCAAGAAGAACTAAGAAATGAAAAACTGTTTTTT.

This rearrangement joins TRBV19 to TRBJ2-2, with TRBD2 matching 10 bases. The CDR3 has 17 amino acids. In germline, CDR1 is LNHDA, CDR2 SQIVND (reference sequence). V lost 4 bases, J lost 6 bases, and 11 bases stayed unmatched. Here the CDR3 DNA reads TGTGCCAGTAGTAGGCCTAGCGGGGGTAGGTTGGCCGGGGAGCTGTTTTTT. As protein: CASSRPSGGRLAGELFF. Variable domain in full (rest from reference TRBV19 and TRBJ2-2): DGGITQSPKYLFRKEGQNVTLSCEQNLNHDAMYWYRQDPGQGLRLIYYSQIVNDFQKGDIAEGYSVSREKKESFPLTVTSAQKNPTAFYLCASSRPSGGRLAGELFFGEGSRLTVL.

This clonotype was observed a few times. The gene calls are TRBV5-1 and TRBJ2-1, with D possibly TRBD1 on 6 matching bases. Germline V gives CDR1 SGHRS, CDR2 YFSETQ. The V end lost 4 bases, the J end lost 1 base, and 12 bases lay between the germline ends. CDR3 length: 15 amino acids. The chain's CDR3 is CASSPSDSSYNEQFF. The CDR3 nucleotides read TGCGCCAGCAGCCCCTCGGACAGTTCCTACAATGAGCAGTTCTTC.

In its sample, this clonotype was seen a few times. The gene calls are TRBV5-1 and TRBJ2-5, with a tentative D call TRBD2 (5 bases). TRBJ2-1 explains the end of the DNA better; the J call may be wrong. Germline CDR1 SGHRS, CDR2 YFSETQ. This CDR3 is built from 15 residues. The CDR3 sequence is CASSSQPGAYNEQFF. As DNA, the CDR3 is TGCGCCAGCAGCTCCCAACCCGGGGCCTACAATGAGCAGTTCTTC.

This chain connects TRBV20-1 to TRBJ2-7; 7 positions agree with TRBD1. The germline V gene has CDR1 DFQATT and CDR2 SNEGSKA (reference sequence). This CDR3 spans 12 amino acids. V was clipped by 3 bases and J by 7 bases; unmatched bases: 6. DNA of the CDR3: TGCAGTGCTAGTCTAGGGGGCAGTGAGCAGTACTTC. Its protein product is CSASLGGSEQYF.

The chain combines TRBV10-3 with TRBJ1-4; possible D gene TRBD1, 5 bases. Germline CDR1 ENHRY, CDR2 SYGVKD. The CDR3 has 14 residues. V was trimmed by 3 bases and J by 8 bases, leaving 13 bases between them. CDR3 sequence: CAISEGAGSEKLFF. In nucleotides, the CDR3 is TGTGCCATCAGTGAAGGGGCAGGGAGCGAAAAACTGTTTTTT.

This clonotype was observed a few times. V is TRBV29-1 and J is TRBJ2-5; 8 bases match TRBD2. The CDR3 runs to 12 residues. Per germline, CDR1 SQVTM and CDR2 ANQGSEA. Unmatched junction bases numbered 6, after V lost 7 bases and J lost 5 bases. The CDR3 region has the DNA TGCAGCGCTGACCGGGAGGGGGAGACCCAGTACTTC. It codes for CSADREGETQYF.

This clonotype was seen only a few times. The rearrangement uses TRBV6-2 or TRBV6-3 and TRBJ2-7, with 15 nucleotides matching TRBD2. CDR1 MNHEY and CDR2 SVGEGT come from the germline V gene. This CDR3 contains 19 residues. V dropped 4 bases and J dropped 4; count of bases not matched to a gene: 14. CDR3 residues: CASSSQPGLAGGRLYEQYF. In DNA form, the CDR3 reads TGTGCCAGCAGTTCGCAACCGGGACTAGCGGGGGGCCGCCTTTACGAGCAGTACTTC.

This clonotype was counted many times. V and J are TRBV3-1 and TRBJ2-5, with TRBD2 as a possible D gene (6 bases). The V and J ends lost 4 bases and 5 bases respectively, with 11 bases between them. CDR3 length: 13 amino acids. The germline V gene has CDR1 LGHDT and CDR2 YNNKEL (reference sequence). CDR3 sequence reads: CASSPSGRETQYF. Written as DNA, the CDR3 is TGTGCCAGCAGCCCCTCGGGGAGGGAGACCCAGTACTTC.

This chain uses TRBV14 with TRBJ2-5, with D tentatively TRBD1 (5 bases). The J call may not be correct, given that the DNA end is closer to TRBJ2-7. The germline V gene has CDR1 SGHDN and CDR2 FVKESK. This CDR3 contains 15 residues. This chain's CDR3 is CASSDFGARSYEQYF. CDR3 coding DNA: TGTGCCAGCAGCGATTTTGGGGCTCGGTCCTACGAGCAGTACTTC.

The chain has TRBV7-9 and TRBJ2-5; 10 bases are shared with TRBD1. The J call is in doubt because the DNA end fits TRBJ2-7 better. CDR1 is SEHNR, CDR2 FQNEAQ, per germline (reference sequence). This CDR3 has 19 residues. The CDR3 region has the DNA TGTGCCAGCAGCTTCTTTCCCGGGACAGGGGAAGCCAACCCCTACGAGCAGTACTTC. Its translation is CASSFFPGTGEANPYEQYF.

The chain couples TRBV20-1 to TRBJ2-4; possible D gene TRBD2, 5 bases. CDR1 and CDR2 from the germline V gene are DFQATT and SNEGSKA (reference sequence). This CDR3 has 15 amino acids. Trimming took off 2 bases at V and 1 base at J, with 12 bases between the two ends. In DNA form, the CDR3 reads TGCAGTGCTAGAAGCCATGGGGAGGCCAAAAACATTCAGTACTTC. Protein product: CSARSHGEAKNIQYF.

The rearrangement joins TRBV15 to TRBJ2-5; 7 positions match TRBD2. Germline V gene sequence: CDR1 LNHNV, CDR2 YYDKDF (reference sequence). The CDR3 is 16 amino acids. V shed 1 base and J 2 bases; nucleotides not matched to a gene: 7. The CDR3 nucleotides read TGTGCCACCAGCAGAGTGAAGTACGGGGGGCAAGAGACCCAGTACTTC. It is translated as CATSRVKYGGQETQYF.

In this sample, this clonotype turned up a few times. The rearrangement joins TRBV12-1 to TRBJ2-1. TRBV12-1 is given as a pseudogene. This CDR3 is built from 16 residues. The CDR3 nucleotides read TGCGCCAGCAGCTTTGATTATATGGAACAGAAGAATGAGCAGTTCTTC. Translating gives CASSFDYMEQKNEQFF.

V is TRBV4-2 and J is TRBJ2-5; TRBD1 agrees at 10 bases. The CDR3 totals 15 residues. Losses at the gene ends were 1 base for V and 2 bases for J; bases not matched to a gene: 1. The germline V gene encodes CDR1 LGHNA and CDR2 YNFKEQ. This CDR3 is CASSQVDRGQETQYF. The CDR3 bases are TGTGCCAGCAGCCAAGTGGACAGGGGGCAAGAGACCCAGTACTTC.